This T cell receptor (beta chain) is from a study of PD-L1 blockade in urothelial cancer. Time point in this sample: pretreatment peripheral blood. Metastatic or locally advanced urothelial carcinoma was present in the patients. Repertoires were generated with immunoSEQ multiplex PCR, while TCRdb's copy carries only in-frame clones and drops some. Among under 100,000 clones, around 90% were seen once, and the ten largest hold about 1.7%. Specimen: PBMCs, collected around atezolizumab (anti-PD-L1) treatment. The TCR comes from a man aged 55-75 years with urothelial cancer.

The CDR3 region has the DNA TGTGCCAGCAGTTCGGACAGGGTACGCACTGAAGCTTTCTTT. Translation gives CASSSDRVRTEAFF. The V call is TRBV2, the J call TRBJ1-1, with 8 nucleotides matching TRBD1. The CDR3 spans 14 residues. The V gene's germline CDR1 is SNHLY and CDR2 FYNNEI. V lost 5 bases to trimming and J lost 4 bases; unmatched junction nucleotides: 6. The full variable domain, with the rest looked up from reference TRBV2 and TRBJ1-1, is EPEVTQTPSHQVTQMGQEVILRCVPISNHLYFYWYRQILGQKVEFLVSFYNNEISEKSEIFDDQFSVERPDGSNFTLKIRSTKLEDSAMYFCASSSDRVRTEAFFGQGTRLTVV.